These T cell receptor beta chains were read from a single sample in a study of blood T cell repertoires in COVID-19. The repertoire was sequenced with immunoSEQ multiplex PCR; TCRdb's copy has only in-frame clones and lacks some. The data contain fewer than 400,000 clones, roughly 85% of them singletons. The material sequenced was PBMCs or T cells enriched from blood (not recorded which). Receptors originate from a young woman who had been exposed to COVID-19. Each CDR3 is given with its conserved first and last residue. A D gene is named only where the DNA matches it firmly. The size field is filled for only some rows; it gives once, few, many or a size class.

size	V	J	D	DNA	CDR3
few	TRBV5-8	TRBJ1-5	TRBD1	TGTGCCAGCAGCTTGGACTCCGGGACAGGCAATCAGCCCCAGCATTTT	CASSLDSGTGNQPQHF
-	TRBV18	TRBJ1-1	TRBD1	TGTGCCAGCTCAGCATCCGGGACAGTTAACACTGAAGCTTTCTTT	CASSASGTVNTEAFF
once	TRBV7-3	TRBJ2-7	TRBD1	TGTGCCAGCAGCACGGGACAGGGCGTCGAGCAGTACTTC	CASSTGQGVEQYF
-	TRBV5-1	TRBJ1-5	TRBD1	TGCGCCAGCAGCTTACAGGGGGGGGATCAGCCCCAGCATTTT	CASSLQGGDQPQHF
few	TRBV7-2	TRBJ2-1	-	TGTGCCAGCAGCTTTCCCCCCCTCTCCTACAATGAGCAGTTCTTC	CASSFPPLSYNEQFF
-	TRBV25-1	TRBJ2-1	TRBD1	TGTGCCAGCAGTGAATCAGGGACAGCCAGGTATCAGTTCTTC	CASSESGTARYQFF
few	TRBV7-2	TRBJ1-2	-	TGTGCCAGCAGCTCCCCGTCCGGGACTTATGGCTACACCTTC	CASSSPSGTYGYTF
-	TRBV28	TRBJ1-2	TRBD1	TGTGCCAGCAGTTTCCCCCAGACAGGGGGCTACACCTTC	CASSFPQTGGYTF
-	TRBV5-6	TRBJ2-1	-	TGTGCCAGCAGCCCTTTAGAGAGGGACAATGAGCAGTTCTTC	CASSPLERDNEQFF
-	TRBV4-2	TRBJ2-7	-	TGTGCCAGCAGCCAAGATCAGGGGAGCTCCTACGAGCAGTACTTC	CASSQDQGSSYEQYF
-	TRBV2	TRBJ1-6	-	TGTGCCGGCCAACCGGACGGGACCTATAATTCACCCCTCCACTTT	CAGQPDGTYNSPLHF
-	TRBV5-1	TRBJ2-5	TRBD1	TGCGCCAGCAGCTTGGCTGACAGGGGGCTCGAAGAGACCCAGTACTTC	CASSLADRGLEETQYF
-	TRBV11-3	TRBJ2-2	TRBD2	TGTGCCAGCAGCCCACCGGGACTAGCGGGAGATACCGGGGAGCTGTTTTTT	CASSPPGLAGDTGELFF
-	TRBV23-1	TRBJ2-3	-	TGCGCCAGCAGGCCCAGCGAGCAGCAGTATTTT	CASRPSEQQYF
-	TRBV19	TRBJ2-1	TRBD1	TGTGCCAGTAGTTTAACAGGGGGCTTAATGCGGGAGCAGTTCTTC	CASSLTGGLMREQFF
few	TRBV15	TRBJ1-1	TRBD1	TGTGCCACCAGCAGAGATACGGAGAAGGGGGCGCATTCTTTCTTT	CATSRDTEKGAHSFF
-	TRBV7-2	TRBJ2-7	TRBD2	TGTGCCAGCAGCTCATTAGGGATTTTGGGACTAGCGGGGAGCGAGCAGTACTTC	CASSSLGILGLAGSEQYF
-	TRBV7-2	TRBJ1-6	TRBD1	TGTGCCAGCAGGGACGCGGGACAGGGTTTTTCACCCCTCCACTTT	CASRDAGQGFSPLHF
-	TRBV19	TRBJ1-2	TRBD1	TGTGCCAGTAGTGGAACAGGGGAAACACTAAACTATGGCTACACCTTC	CASSGTGETLNYGYTF
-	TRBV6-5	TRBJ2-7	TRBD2	TGTGCCAGCAGCCAGGGACTAGCGGGGGAGCAGTACTTC	CASSQGLAGEQYF
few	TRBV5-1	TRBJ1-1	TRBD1	TGCGCCAGCAGCCCGGGCGGGACAGGGACTGAAGCTTTCTTT	CASSPGGTGTEAFF
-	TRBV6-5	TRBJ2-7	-	TGTGCCACCGTGATGCAGGGTCGCTACGAGCAGTACTTC	CATVMQGRYEQYF
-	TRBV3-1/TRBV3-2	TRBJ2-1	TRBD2	TGTGCCAGCAGCCAAGTCGCGACTAGCGGAGGGATAAACAATGAGCAGTTCTTC	CASSQVATSGGINNEQFF
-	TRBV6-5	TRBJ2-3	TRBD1	TGTGCCAGCAAAGCGCTAGGACAGGGGACAGATACGCAGTATTTT	CASKALGQGTDTQYF
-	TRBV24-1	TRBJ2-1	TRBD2	TGTGCCACCAGTTCGCAGCGGGAGTTCCCCTACAATGAGCAGTTCTTC	CATSSQREFPYNEQFF
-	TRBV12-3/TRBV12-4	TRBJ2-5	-	TGTGCCAGCAGCGATACACAGACCCAGTACTTC	CASSDTQTQYF